The sequence of this T cell receptor (beta chain) was determined in a study of blood T cell repertoires in COVID-19. Across the study: PBMCs, B-cell-depleted T cells, or T cells provided the cDNA or gDNA that made up the material.

The trim removed 0 bases at V and 6 bases at J, leaving 11 bases unmatched. Germline V gene lookup returns CDR1 SGDLS and CDR2 YYNGEE. This CDR3 spans 17 amino acids. Authors' methods: Estimates of nucleated cell counts were drawn from the amplification of reference gene primers. Sequencing used immunoSEQ multiplex PCR; TCRdb keeps in-frame clones, though not all of them. Clonal size and the V and J genes are those of that table, whereas D and trimming came from the DNA. In the table there are about 400,000 clones, approximately 90% of which are singletons. This chain joins TRBV9 and TRBJ2-3; 9 positions agree with TRBD2. This sequence was found in a woman in her twenties or thirties with active or convalescent COVID-19. Sequencing was carried out using peripheral blood. CDR3 sequence: CASSVETSGPGGDTQYF. Here the CDR3 DNA reads TGTGCCAGCAGCGTAGAGACTAGCGGACCTGGGGGGGATACGCAGTATTTT.